This T cell receptor (beta chain) was sequenced in a study of OX40 agonist ivuxolimab in advanced cancers. On the study more broadly: Participants averaged about 60 years of age (range roughly 23 to 85) and were 82.7% male. Partial responses occurred in Three dose-escalation patients, one with hepatocellular carcinoma and two with cutaneous melanoma. Whole-study findings and limits: Determination of antigen specificity was not performed for the expanded peripheral T cells. There were, on average, more expanded clones in CD8+ T cells than in CD4+.

Unmatched junction bases numbered 18, after V lost 0 bases and J lost 11 bases. Germline V CDR1 and CDR2: LGHNA, YNFKEQ. The length of the CDR3 is 17 residues. Comments on this clone: Its specificity is unknown.

Libraries were prepared by immunoSEQ multiplex PCR; TCRdb keeps only in-frame clonotypes and omits some of them. The table records roughly 16,000 clones, roughly 71% of them present only once. V is TRBV4-2 and J is TRBJ1-1; 7 positions match TRBD1. The sample here was CD4+ or CD8+ T cells sorted from blood, taken in a trial of the OX40 agonist ivuxolimab. This TCR came from an adult with an advanced solid tumor such as melanoma, head and neck, liver or kidney cancer. Written as DNA, the CDR3 is TGTGCCAGCAGCCAAGATCCGAGACAGGGAACTTTGGATTTGGCTTTCTTT. Amino acid sequence: CASSQDPRQGTLDLAFF.